The clone carrying this TCR beta chain was recorded at least ten times. Its matching antigen is unknown. Researchers made TCR beta libraries by using iRepertoire HTBI primers and running Arm-PCR on CDR3 regions. Each CDR3 protein is one row after TCRdb ran MiXCR on the multiplex PCR reads. Found here are 350,000 to 400,000 distinct CDR3 sequences, less than 20% of them singletons; the top ten hold 22%. The sample originates from a study of regulatory T cells in long-lasting Graves disease. Across the study: The antithyroid drugs taken by newly diagnosed Graves' patients had been used for under 3 months.

As for time point: newly diagnosed GD, antithyroid drugs for less than 3 months. The TCR library was made from RNA extracted from PBMCs. Study-wide results and caveats: Whereas more than 950 public clonotypes were shared by new patients, persistent patients shared more, at 2,741. Accuracy was perhaps lowered by the small sample size.

The specimen comprised peripheral blood mononuclear cells (PBMCs), sampled at new diagnosis, from a patient treated with antithyroid drugs. The receptor was derived from a female donor with Graves disease.

Here the CDR3 reads CASSWNYDQGSPYEQYF. Written as DNA, the CDR3 is TGTGCCAGCAGCTGGAATTACGATCAGGGGTCCCCCTACGAGCAGTACTTC. The chain links TRBV7-8 to TRBJ2-7, with D maybe TRBD1 (6 bases). The CDR3 has 17 amino acids. Germline assignment: CDR1 SGHVS and CDR2 FQNEAQ. Trimming removed 4 bases at V and 2 bases at J, with 21 bases between. Full variable domain (rest looked up from reference TRBV7-8 and TRBJ2-7): GAGVSQSPRYKVAKRGQDVALRCDPISGHVSLFWYQQALGQGPEFLTYFQNEAQLDKSGLPSDRFFAERPEGSVSTLKIQRTQQEDSAVYLCASSWNYDQGSPYEQYFGPGTRLTVT.